This TCR beta chain was sequenced during a study of identifying expanded T cells in peripheral blood. Deletions cut 6 bases from V and 7 bases from J, with 7 bases between. The CDR3 totals 11 residues. From germline, CDR1 is MNHNY and CDR2 SVGAGI (reference sequence). About this clone itself: Its antigen remains unidentified.

Study results and caveats: Variance in clone template counts between approximately two-week samples significantly increased with total template count across all healthy donors. Technical replicates showed about 1.1 changed clones; around two weeks roughly 15; four weeks 19.

The table came from immunoSEQ multiplex PCR; TCRdb's copy has only in-frame clones and leaves some out. Altogether 100,000 to 150,000 clones are present, 70% to 90% being singletons, with the ten largest covering 8.4%. During the collection period, no donor immune events like infections were recorded. Sequencing used blood. The clonotype was recovered from a person aged 18-70 years in good health. This chain connects TRBV6-6 to TRBJ2-1; D is unclear. CDR3 sequence reads: CASRVRNEQFF. CDR3 nucleotide sequence: TGTGCCAGCAGGGTTCGAAATGAGCAGTTCTTC.